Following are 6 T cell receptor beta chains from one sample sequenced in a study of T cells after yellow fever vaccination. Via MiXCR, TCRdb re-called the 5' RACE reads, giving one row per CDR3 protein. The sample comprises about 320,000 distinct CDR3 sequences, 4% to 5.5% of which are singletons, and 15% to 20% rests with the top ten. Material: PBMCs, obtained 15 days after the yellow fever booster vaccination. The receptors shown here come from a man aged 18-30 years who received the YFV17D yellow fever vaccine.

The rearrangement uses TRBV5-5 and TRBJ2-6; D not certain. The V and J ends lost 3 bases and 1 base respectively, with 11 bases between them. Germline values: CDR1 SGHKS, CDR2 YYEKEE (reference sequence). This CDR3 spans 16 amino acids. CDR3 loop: CASSSTRSSGANVLTF. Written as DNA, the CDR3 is TGTGCCAGCAGCTCCACCCGTAGTTCTGGGGCCAACGTCCTGACTTTC.

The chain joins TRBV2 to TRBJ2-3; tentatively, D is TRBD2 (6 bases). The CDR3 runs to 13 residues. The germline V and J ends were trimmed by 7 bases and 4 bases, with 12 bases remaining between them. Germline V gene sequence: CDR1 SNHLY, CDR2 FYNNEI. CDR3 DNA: TGTGCCAGCACCCCTCGACTAGCAGATACGCAGTATTTT. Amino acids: CASTPRLADTQYF.

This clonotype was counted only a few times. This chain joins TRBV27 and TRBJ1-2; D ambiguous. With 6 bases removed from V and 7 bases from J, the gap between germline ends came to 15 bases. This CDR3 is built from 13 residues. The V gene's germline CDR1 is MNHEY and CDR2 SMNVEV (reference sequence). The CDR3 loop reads CASSLSRTGGYTF. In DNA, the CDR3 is TGTGCCAGCAGCCTTAGCAGGACTGGTGGCTACACCTTC.

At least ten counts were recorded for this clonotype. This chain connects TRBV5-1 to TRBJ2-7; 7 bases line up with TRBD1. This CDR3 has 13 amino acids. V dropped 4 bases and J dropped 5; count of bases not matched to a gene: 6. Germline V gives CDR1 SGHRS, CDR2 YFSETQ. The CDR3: CASSGYRGHEQYV. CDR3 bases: TGCGCCAGCAGCGGATACAGGGGCCACGAGCAGTACGTC.

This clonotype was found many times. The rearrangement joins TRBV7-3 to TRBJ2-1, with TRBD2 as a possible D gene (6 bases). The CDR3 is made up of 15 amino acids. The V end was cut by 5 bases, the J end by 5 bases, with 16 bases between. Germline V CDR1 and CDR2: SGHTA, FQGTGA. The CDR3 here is CASSQMEGRNNEQFF. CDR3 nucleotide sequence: TGTGCCAGCAGCCAAATGGAGGGGCGGAACAATGAGCAGTTCTTC.

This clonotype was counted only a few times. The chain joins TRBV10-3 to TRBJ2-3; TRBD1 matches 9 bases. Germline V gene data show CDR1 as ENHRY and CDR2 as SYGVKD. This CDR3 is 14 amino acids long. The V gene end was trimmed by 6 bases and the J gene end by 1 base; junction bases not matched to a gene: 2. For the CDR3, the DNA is TGTGCCATCAGAGGGGACAGGGGCACAGATACGCAGTATTTT. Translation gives CAIRGDRGTDTQYF.